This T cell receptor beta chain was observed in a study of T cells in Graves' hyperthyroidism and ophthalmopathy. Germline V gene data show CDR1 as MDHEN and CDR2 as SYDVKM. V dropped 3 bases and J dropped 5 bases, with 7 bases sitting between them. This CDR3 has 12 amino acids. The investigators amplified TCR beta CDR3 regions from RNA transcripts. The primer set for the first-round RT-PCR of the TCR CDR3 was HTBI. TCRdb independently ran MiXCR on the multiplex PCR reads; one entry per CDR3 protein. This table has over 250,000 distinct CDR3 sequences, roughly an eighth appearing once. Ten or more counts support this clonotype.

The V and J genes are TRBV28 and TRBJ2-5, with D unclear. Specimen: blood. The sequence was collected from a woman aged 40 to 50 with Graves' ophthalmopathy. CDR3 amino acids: CASSFFGETQYF. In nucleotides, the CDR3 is TGTGCCAGCAGTTTTTTCGGGGAGACCCAGTACTTC.